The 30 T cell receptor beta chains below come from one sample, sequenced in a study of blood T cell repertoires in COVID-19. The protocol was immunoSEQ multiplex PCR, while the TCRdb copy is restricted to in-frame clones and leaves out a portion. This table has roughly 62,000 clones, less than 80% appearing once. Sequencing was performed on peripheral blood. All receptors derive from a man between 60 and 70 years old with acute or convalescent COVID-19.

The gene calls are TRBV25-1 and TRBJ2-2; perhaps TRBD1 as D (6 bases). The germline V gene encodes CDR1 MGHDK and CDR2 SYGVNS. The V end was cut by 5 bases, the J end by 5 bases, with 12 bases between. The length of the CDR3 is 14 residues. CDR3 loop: CASSKQGGTGELFF. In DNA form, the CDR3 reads TGTGCCAGCAGTAAACAGGGTGGTACCGGGGAGCTGTTTTTT.

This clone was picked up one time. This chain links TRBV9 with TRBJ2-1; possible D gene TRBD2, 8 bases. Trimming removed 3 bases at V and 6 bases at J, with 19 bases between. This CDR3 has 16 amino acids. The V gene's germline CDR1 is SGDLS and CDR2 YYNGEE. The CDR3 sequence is CASSEAGGLVVNEQFF. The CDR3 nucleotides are TGTGCCAGCAGCGAGGCAGGGGGACTAGTTGTCAATGAGCAGTTCTTC.

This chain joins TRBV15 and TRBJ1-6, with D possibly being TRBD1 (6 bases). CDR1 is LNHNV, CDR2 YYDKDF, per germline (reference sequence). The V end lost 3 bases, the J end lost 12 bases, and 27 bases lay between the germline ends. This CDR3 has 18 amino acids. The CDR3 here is CATSSGTIGGFRGEPLHF. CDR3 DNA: TGTGCCACCAGCAGCGGCACTATAGGGGGATTCAGGGGTGAACCCCTCCACTTT.

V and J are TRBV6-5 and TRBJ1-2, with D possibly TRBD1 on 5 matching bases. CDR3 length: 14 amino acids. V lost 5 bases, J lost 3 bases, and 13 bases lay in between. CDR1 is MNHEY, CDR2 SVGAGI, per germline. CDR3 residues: CASSRRQTHYGYTF. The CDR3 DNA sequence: TGTGCCAGCAGTCGGAGACAGACCCACTATGGCTACACCTTC.

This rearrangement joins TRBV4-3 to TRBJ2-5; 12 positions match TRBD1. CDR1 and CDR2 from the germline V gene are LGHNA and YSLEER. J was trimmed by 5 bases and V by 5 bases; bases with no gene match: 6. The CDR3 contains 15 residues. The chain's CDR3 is CASSGGTGGGETQYF. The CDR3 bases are TGCGCCAGCAGCGGGGGGACAGGGGGCGGGGAGACCCAGTACTTC.

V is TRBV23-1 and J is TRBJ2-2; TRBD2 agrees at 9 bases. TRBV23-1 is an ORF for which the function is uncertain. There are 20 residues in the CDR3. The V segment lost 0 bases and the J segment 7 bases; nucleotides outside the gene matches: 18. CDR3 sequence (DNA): TGCGCCAGCAGTCAATCCCGTTTGGGAGGGTTAGCGGGAGTTCGCGGGGAGCTGTTTTTT. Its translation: CASSQSRLGGLAGVRGELFF.

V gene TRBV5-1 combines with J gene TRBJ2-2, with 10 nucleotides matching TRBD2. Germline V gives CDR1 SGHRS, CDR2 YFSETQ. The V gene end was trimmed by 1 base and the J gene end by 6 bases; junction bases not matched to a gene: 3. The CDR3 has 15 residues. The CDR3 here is CASSLPAGGPGELFF. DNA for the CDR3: TGCGCCAGCAGCTTGCCAGCGGGAGGGCCCGGGGAGCTGTTTTTT.

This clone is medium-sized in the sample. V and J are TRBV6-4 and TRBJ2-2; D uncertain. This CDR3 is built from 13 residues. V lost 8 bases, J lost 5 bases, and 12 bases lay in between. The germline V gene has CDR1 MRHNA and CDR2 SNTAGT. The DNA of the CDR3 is TGTGCCAGCGGCGGCGTGGATACCGGGGAGCTGTTTTTT. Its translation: CASGGVDTGELFF.

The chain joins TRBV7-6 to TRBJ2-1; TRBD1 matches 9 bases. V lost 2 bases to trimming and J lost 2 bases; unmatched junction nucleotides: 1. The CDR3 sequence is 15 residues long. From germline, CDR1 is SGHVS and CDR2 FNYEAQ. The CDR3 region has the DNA TGTGCCAGCAGCTTAAGGACAGGGGCCTACAATGAGCAGTTCTTC. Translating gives CASSLRTGAYNEQFF.

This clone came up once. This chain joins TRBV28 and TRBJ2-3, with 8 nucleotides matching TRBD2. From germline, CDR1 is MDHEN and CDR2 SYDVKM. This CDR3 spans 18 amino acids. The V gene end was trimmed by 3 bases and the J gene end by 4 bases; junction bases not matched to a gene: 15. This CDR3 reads CASSFPPPLAEGADTQYF. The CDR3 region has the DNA TGTGCCAGCAGTTTTCCCCCTCCACTAGCGGAGGGGGCAGATACGCAGTATTTT.

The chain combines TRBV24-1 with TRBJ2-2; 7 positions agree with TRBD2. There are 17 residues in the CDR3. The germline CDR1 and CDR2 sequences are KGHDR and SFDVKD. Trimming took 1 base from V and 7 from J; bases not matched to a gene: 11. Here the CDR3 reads CATSDFRGGSEVGELFF. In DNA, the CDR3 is TGTGCCACCAGTGATTTTCGGGGCGGGAGCGAGGTCGGGGAGCTGTTTTTT.

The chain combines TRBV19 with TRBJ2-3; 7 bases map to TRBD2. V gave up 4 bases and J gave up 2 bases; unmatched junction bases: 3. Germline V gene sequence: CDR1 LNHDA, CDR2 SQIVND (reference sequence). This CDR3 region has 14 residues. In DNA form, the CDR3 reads TGTGCCAGTAGTAGCGGGAGCTACACAGATACGCAGTATTTT. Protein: CASSSGSYTDTQYF. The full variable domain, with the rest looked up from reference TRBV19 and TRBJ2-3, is DGGITQSPKYLFRKEGQNVTLSCEQNLNHDAMYWYRQDPGQGLRLIYYSQIVNDFQKGDIAEGYSVSREKKESFPLTVTSAQKNPTAFYLCASSSGSYTDTQYFGPGTRLTVL.

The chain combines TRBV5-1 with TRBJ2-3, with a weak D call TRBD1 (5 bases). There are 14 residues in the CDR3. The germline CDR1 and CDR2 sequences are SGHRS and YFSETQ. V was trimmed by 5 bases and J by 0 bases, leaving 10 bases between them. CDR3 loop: CASRDTSSTDTQYF. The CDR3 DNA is TGCGCCAGCAGGGACACCTCTAGCACAGATACGCAGTATTTT. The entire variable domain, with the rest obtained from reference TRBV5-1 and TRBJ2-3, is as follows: KAGVTQTPRYLIKTRGQQVTLSCSPISGHRSVSWYQQTPGQGLQFLFEYFSETQRNKGNFPGRFSGRQFSNSRSEMNVSTLELGDSALYLCASRDTSSTDTQYFGPGTRLTVL.

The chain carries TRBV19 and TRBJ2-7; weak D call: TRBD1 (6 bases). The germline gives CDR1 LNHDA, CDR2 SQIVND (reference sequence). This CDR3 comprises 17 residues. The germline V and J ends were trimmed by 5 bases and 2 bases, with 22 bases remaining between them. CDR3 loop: CASSRTLGTHPPYEQYF. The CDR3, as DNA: TGTGCCAGTAGTCGAACACTAGGGACACACCCCCCCTACGAGCAGTACTTC.

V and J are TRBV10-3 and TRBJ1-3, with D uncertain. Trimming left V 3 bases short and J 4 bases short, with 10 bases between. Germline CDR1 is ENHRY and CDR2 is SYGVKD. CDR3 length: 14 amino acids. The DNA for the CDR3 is TGTGCCATCAGTGATGGACTGAGAGGAAACACCATATATTTT. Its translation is CAISDGLRGNTIYF.

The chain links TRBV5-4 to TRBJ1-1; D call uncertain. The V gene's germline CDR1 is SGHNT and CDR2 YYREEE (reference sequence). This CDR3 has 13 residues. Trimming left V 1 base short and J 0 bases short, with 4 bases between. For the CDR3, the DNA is TGTGCCAGCAGCTTGCCCATGAACACTGAAGCTTTCTTT. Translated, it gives CASSLPMNTEAFF.

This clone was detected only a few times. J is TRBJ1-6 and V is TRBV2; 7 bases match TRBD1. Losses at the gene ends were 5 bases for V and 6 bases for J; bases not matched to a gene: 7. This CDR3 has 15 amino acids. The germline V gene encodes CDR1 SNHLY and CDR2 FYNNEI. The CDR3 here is CASSKDRNRNSPLHF. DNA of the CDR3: TGTGCCAGCAGTAAGGACAGGAACCGTAATTCACCCCTCCACTTT.

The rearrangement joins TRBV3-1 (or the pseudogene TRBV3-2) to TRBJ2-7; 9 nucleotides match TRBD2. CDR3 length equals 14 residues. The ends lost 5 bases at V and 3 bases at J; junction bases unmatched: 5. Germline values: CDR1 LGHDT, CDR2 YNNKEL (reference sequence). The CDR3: CASSRSSGNYEQYF. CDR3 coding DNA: TGTGCCAGCAGCAGGTCTAGCGGGAACTACGAGCAGTACTTC.

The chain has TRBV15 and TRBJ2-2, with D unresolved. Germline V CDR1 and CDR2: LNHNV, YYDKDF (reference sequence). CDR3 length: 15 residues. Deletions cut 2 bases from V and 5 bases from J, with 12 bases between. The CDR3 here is CATSRPSSLTGELFF. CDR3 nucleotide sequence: TGTGCCACCAGCAGACCTTCATCACTTACCGGGGAGCTGTTTTTT.

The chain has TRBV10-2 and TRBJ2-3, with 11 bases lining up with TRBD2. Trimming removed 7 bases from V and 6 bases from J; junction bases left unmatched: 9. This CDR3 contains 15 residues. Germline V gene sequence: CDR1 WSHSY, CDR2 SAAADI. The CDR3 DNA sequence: TGCGCCAGCACCCCACTAGCGGGAGATTTGGATACGCAGTATTTT. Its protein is CASTPLAGDLDTQYF.

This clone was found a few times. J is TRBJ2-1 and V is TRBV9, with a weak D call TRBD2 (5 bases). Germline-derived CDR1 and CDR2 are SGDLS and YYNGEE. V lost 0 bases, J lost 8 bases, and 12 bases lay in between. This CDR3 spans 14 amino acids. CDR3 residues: CASSVGVSADEQFF. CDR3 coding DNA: TGTGCCAGCAGCGTAGGGGTTAGCGCCGATGAGCAGTTCTTC.

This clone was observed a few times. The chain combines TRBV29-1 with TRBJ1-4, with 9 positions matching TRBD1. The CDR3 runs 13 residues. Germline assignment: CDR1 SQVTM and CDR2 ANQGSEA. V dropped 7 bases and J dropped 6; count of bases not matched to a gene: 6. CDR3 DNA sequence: TGCAGCGCCGCGACAGGGGGATATGAAAAACTGTTTTTT. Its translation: CSAATGGYEKLFF.

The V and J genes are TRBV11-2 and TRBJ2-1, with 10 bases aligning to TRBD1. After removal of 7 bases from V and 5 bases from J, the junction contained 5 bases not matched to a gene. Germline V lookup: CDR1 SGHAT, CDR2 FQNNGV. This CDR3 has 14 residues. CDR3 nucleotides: TGTGCCAGCATCCGGGACAGGGGTCACAATGAGCAGTTCTTC. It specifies CASIRDRGHNEQFF.

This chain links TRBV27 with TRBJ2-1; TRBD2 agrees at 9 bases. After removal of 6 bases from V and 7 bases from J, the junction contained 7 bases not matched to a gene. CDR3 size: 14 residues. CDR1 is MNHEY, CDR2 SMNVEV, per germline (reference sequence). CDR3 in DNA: TGTGCCAGCAGGCGGGGGGGGAAGGTTAATGAGCAGTTCTTC. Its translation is CASRRGGKVNEQFF.

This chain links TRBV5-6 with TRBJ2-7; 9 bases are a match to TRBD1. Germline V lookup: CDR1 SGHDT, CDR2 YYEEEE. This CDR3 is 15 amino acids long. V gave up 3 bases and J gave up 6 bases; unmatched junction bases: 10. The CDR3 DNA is TGTGCCAGCAGCTGGGGGGGACAGGGTCGGCGCGAGCAGTACTTC. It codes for CASSWGGQGRREQYF.

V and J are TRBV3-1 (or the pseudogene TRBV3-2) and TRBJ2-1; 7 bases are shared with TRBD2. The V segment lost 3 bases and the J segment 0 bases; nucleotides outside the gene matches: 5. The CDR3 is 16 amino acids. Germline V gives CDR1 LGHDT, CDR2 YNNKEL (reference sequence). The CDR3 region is CASSHKRGYSYNEQFF. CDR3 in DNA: TGTGCCAGCAGCCATAAGCGGGGATACTCCTACAATGAGCAGTTCTTC.

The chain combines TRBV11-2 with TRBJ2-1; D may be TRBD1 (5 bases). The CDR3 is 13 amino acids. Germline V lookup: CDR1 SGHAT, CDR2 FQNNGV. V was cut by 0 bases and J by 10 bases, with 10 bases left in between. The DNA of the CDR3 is TGTGCCAGCAGCTTAGACAGGGCCACGGAGCAGTTCTTC. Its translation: CASSLDRATEQFF.

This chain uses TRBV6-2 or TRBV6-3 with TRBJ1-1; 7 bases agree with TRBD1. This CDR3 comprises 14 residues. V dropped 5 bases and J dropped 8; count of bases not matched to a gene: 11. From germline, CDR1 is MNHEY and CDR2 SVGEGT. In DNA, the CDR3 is TGTGCCAGCAGTCTACTTGACAGGGTTGAGGAAGCTTTCTTT. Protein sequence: CASSLLDRVEEAFF.

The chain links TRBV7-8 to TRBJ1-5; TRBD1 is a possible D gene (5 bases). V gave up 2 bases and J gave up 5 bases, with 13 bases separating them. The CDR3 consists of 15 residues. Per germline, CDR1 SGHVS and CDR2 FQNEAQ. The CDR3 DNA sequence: TGTGCCAGCAGCTTATCGGCAGGGAATCATCAGCCCCAGCATTTT. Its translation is CASSLSAGNHQPQHF.

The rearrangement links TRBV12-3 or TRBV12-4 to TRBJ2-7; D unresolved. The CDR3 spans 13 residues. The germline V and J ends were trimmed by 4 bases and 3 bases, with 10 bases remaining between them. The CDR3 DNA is TGTGCCAGCAGTTCCGCACTTAACTACGAGCAGTACTTC. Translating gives CASSSALNYEQYF.